The rows below give T cell receptor beta chains drawn from one sample of a study of T cell responses to AZD1222 COVID-19 vaccine. The table came from immunoSEQ multiplex PCR; TCRdb's copy has only in-frame clones and leaves some out. The top ten hold 7.5% to 10% of the sample, which has 150,000 to 200,000 clones, 94% seen once. Source: peripheral blood, taken on day 0 of AZD1222 vaccination. These receptors were obtained from an adult in good health. Both conserved end residues are part of each CDR3. The D gene is left open where the match is weak. Rows may omit the clone size; those that give it use once, few, many or a size class.

V gene	clone size	D gene	J gene	CDR3 protein	CDR3 DNA
TRBV7-3	-	-	TRBJ2-5	CASSSSGRKTQYF	TGTGCCAGCAGCTCAAGCGGGCGGAAGACCCAGTACTTC
TRBV29-1	-	-	TRBJ1-1	CSVVREGTEAFF	TGCAGCGTCGTCAGGGAGGGGACTGAAGCTTTCTTT
TRBV4-1	-	-	TRBJ2-7	CASSPRVGSYEQYF	TGCGCCAGCAGCCCCCGGGTCGGTTCCTACGAGCAGTACTTC
TRBV28	-	TRBD2	TRBJ2-1	CASSLEIAGALNEQFF	TGTGCCAGCAGTTTGGAAATAGCGGGAGCTTTGAATGAGCAGTTCTTC
TRBV18	-	-	TRBJ2-3	CASSLGSTDTQYF	TGTGCCAGCTCACTGGGGAGCACAGATACGCAGTATTTT
TRBV28	-	TRBD1	TRBJ1-2	CASSYGQGAGGYTF	TGTGCCAGCAGTTACGGACAGGGGGCTGGTGGCTACACCTTC
TRBV5-5	-	TRBD2	TRBJ2-7	CASSGGLAGTDKQYF	TGTGCCAGCAGCGGCGGCCTAGCGGGCACAGACAAACAGTACTTC
TRBV20-1	once	-	TRBJ2-1	CSARDTREQFF	TGCAGTGCTAGAGATACGCGGGAGCAGTTCTTC
TRBV4-3	-	TRBD1	TRBJ2-2	CASSQRQGTNTGELFF	TGCGCCAGCAGCCAAAGACAGGGGACGAACACCGGGGAGCTGTTTTTT
TRBV10-3	once	-	TRBJ1-1	CAISPDSYTEAFF	TGTGCCATCAGCCCGGACAGTTACACTGAAGCTTTCTTT
TRBV19	-	TRBD1	TRBJ1-1	CASSSGTGANTEAFF	TGTGCCAGTAGTTCCGGGACAGGGGCGAACACTGAAGCTTTCTTT
TRBV4-3	-	TRBD2	TRBJ2-7	CASSQLAGVFHEQYF	TGCGCCAGCAGCCAACTAGCGGGAGTCTTCCACGAGCAGTACTTC
TRBV20-1	-	TRBD2	TRBJ2-7	CSASISAGVSEQYF	TGCAGTGCTAGTATTTCAGCGGGAGTTAGCGAGCAGTACTTC
TRBV18	-	-	TRBJ2-2	CASSPRAQGANTGELFF	TGTGCCAGCTCACCAAGGGCCCAGGGTGCGAACACCGGGGAGCTGTTTTTT
TRBV5-1	-	-	TRBJ2-3	CASSLGGQDTQYF	TGCGCCAGCAGCTTGGGGGGGCAAGATACGCAGTATTTT
TRBV9	-	-	TRBJ1-1	CASSVGRGGGTEAFF	TGTGCCAGCAGCGTAGGCAGGGGAGGGGGCACTGAAGCTTTCTTT
TRBV29-1	-	TRBD2	TRBJ2-3	CSALAGGPPDTQYF	TGCAGCGCGTTAGCGGGAGGGCCCCCAGATACGCAGTATTTT
TRBV28	-	TRBD1	TRBJ1-5	CASKPPGQLGGSNQPQHF	TGTGCCAGCAAGCCTCCGGGACAGTTAGGGGGTAGCAATCAGCCCCAGCATTTT
TRBV28	-	-	TRBJ2-7	CASSSTTGYEQYF	TGTGCCAGCAGTTCCACGACAGGCTACGAGCAGTACTTC
TRBV9	-	TRBD2	TRBJ2-7	CASSVVDSGRYEQYF	TGTGCCAGCAGCGTAGTAGATAGCGGGAGATACGAGCAGTACTTC
TRBV5-1	-	-	TRBJ1-1	CASSLAAGKTEAFF	TGCGCCAGCAGCTTGGCCGCAGGGAAGACTGAAGCTTTCTTT
TRBV12-3/TRBV12-4	-	-	TRBJ1-1	CASSLDREAFF	TGTGCCAGCAGTTTAGACAGGGAAGCTTTCTTT
TRBV11-2	-	-	TRBJ2-7	CASSLGRDRFSYEQYF	TGTGCCAGCAGCTTAGGGCGGGACCGCTTCTCCTACGAGCAGTACTTC
TRBV9	once	-	TRBJ2-5	CASNPEGAGETQYF	TGTGCCAGCAACCCCGAGGGGGCGGGGGAGACCCAGTACTTC